One and the same sample provided the 21 T cell receptor beta chains below, sequenced in a study of T cells in Graves' hyperthyroidism and ophthalmopathy. The CDR3 regions of TCR beta were amplified from RNA transcripts. HTBI primers were the set used in a first-round RT-PCR of the TCR CDR3. TCRdb reanalysed the multiplex PCR reads using MiXCR and keeps one entry per CDR3 protein. This sample yields 300,000 to 450,000 distinct CDR3 sequences, of which roughly 25% are seen a single time; about 70% belongs to the top ten. Specimen: blood. The receptors were sampled from a man over 45 with Graves' hyperthyroidism.

The CDR3 reads CAISRGDSGANVLTF. CDR3 in DNA: TGTGCCATCAGCCGGGGCGATTCTGGGGCCAACGTCCTGACTTTC. The V and J genes are TRBV10-3 and TRBJ2-6, with D perhaps given as TRBD1 or TRBD2 (5 bases each). CDR3 length: 15 amino acids. The germline gives CDR1 ENHRY, CDR2 SYGVKD. Trimming removed 6 bases from V and 1 base from J, with 10 bases in between.

This clonotype appeared many times. The chain couples TRBV11-2 to TRBJ2-5; D possibly corresponds to TRBD1 (6 bases). This CDR3 contains 14 residues. V lost 4 bases to trimming and J lost 2 bases, with 11 bases between them. The germline gives CDR1 SGHAT, CDR2 FQNNGV. CDR3 DNA: TGTGCCAGCAGCTCGTCAGGGGATCAAGAGACCCAGTACTTC. Translating it yields CASSSSGDQETQYF. Complete variable domain (other parts from reference TRBV11-2 and TRBJ2-5): EAGVAQSPRYKIIEKRQSVAFWCNPISGHATLYWYQQILGQGPKLLIQFQNNGVVDDSQLPKDRFSAERLKGVDSTLKIQPAKLEDSAVYLCASSSSGDQETQYFGPGTRLLVL.

This clonotype occurred many times. The CDR3 region is CASTDTMDNIQYF. CDR3 sequence (DNA): TGTGCCAGCACTGATACAATGGACAACATTCAGTACTTC. V and J are TRBV6-1 and TRBJ2-4; the D is unclear. Germline CDR1 is MNHNS and CDR2 is SASEGT. This CDR3 comprises 13 residues. The V gene lost 7 bases and the J gene lost 7 bases, with 14 bases spanning the gap.

This clonotype was observed many times. The chain joins TRBV7-6 to TRBJ2-3; 10 positions match TRBD2. The CDR3 is 15 amino acids. V shed 6 bases and J 0 bases; nucleotides not matched to a gene: 3. Germline CDR1 reads SGHVS; CDR2 reads FNYEAQ. This CDR3 reads CASRWTSGSTDTQYF. The CDR3 nucleotides read TGTGCCAGCAGATGGACTAGCGGAAGCACAGATACGCAGTATTTT.

J is TRBJ1-5 and V is TRBV10-3, with 7 positions matching TRBD1. The trim removed 6 bases at V and 4 bases at J, leaving 9 bases unmatched. Germline CDR1 reads ENHRY; CDR2 reads SYGVKD. This CDR3 has 15 amino acids. CDR3 protein: CAISRNQGENQPQHF. In DNA form, the CDR3 reads TGTGCCATCAGCCGAAACCAGGGGGAGAATCAGCCCCAGCATTTT.

J is TRBJ2-3 and V is TRBV15; unclear D gene. The CDR3 totals 14 residues. Germline V gene sequence: CDR1 LNHNV, CDR2 YYDKDF (reference sequence). The germline V and J ends were trimmed by 1 base and 0 bases, with 5 bases remaining between them. The CDR3 loop reads CATSRVISTDTQYF. The CDR3 DNA reads TGTGCCACCAGCAGAGTGATAAGCACAGATACGCAGTATTTT.

The chain carries TRBV6-1 and TRBJ2-1; D unresolved. V lost 6 bases, J lost 6 bases, and 6 bases lay in between. The CDR3 is made up of 11 amino acids. CDR1 and CDR2 from the germline V gene are MNHNS and SASEGT. The CDR3 nucleotides are TGTGCCAGCAGAGACGGCAATGAGCAGTTCTTC. This translates into CASRDGNEQFF.

There are a few counts of this clonotype. This chain connects TRBV24-1 to TRBJ2-3, with 12 bases lining up with TRBD1. Unmatched junction bases numbered 7, after V lost 9 bases and J lost 4 bases. The CDR3 runs 15 residues. Germline CDR1 is KGHDR and CDR2 is SFDVKD. CDR3 loop: CATSEGQGASDTQYF. In DNA form, the CDR3 reads TGTGCCACCTCGGAGGGACAGGGGGCTTCAGATACGCAGTATTTT.

This clonotype has ten or more counts. CDR3 amino acids: CSVEGYLEGYNEQFF. CDR3 nucleotides: TGCAGCGTTGAAGGGTATCTAGAAGGGTACAATGAGCAGTTCTTC. The rearrangement joins TRBV29-1 to TRBJ2-1; D gene uncertain. Looked up from germline, CDR1 is SQVTM and CDR2 is ANQGSEA. Trimming took 1 base from V and 4 from J, leaving 14 bases between them. The CDR3 consists of 15 residues.

The chain has TRBV20-1 and TRBJ2-1; TRBD2 matches 9 bases. Trimming took 1 base from V and 6 from J; bases not matched to a gene: 7. CDR3 length: 15 amino acids. Germline V gives CDR1 DFQATT, CDR2 SNEGSKA (reference sequence). The chain's CDR3 is CSARAIAGATNEQFF. As DNA, the CDR3 is TGCAGTGCTAGAGCCATAGCGGGAGCAACCAATGAGCAGTTCTTC.

The rearrangement links TRBV6-2 or TRBV6-3 to TRBJ2-1; D might be TRBD1 (6 bases). The CDR3 runs to 17 residues. Trimming removed 7 bases from V and 6 bases from J, with 25 bases in between. Germline V gene data show CDR1 as MNHEY and CDR2 as SVGEGT. The CDR3 bases are TGTGCCAGCAAAAAGGGCACGGGACACCTGGACCTCAATGAGCAGTTCTTC. Its translation is CASKKGTGHLDLNEQFF.

This clonotype has a count of ten or more. The rearrangement links TRBV11-3 to TRBJ2-7, with 7 bases matching TRBD1. Germline CDR1 and CDR2: SGHNT and YENEEA. The V and J ends lost 5 bases and 7 bases, in that order; junction bases with no gene match: 8. This CDR3 contains 13 residues. The CDR3 nucleotides are TGTGCCAGCAGCCACCTTTTGGACAGGGAGCAGTACTTC. Translating it yields CASSHLLDREQYF. The variable domain in full, completed from reference TRBV11-3 and TRBJ2-7, reads EAGVVQSPRYKIIEKKQPVAFWCNPISGHNTLYWYLQNLGQGPELLIRYENEEAVDDSQLPKDRFSAERLKGVDSTLKIQPAELGDSAVYLCASSHLLDREQYFGPGTRLTVT.

This chain joins TRBV29-1 and TRBJ2-5; TRBD2 agrees at 9 bases. CDR1 is SQVTM, CDR2 ANQGSEA, per germline. V lost 5 bases, J lost 4 bases, and 8 bases stayed unmatched. This CDR3 contains 14 residues. In DNA form, the CDR3 reads TGCAGCGTTCCCCTAGCGGGATCGGGAGAGACCCAGTACTTC. Protein sequence: CSVPLAGSGETQYF.

This chain's CDR3 is CASREGPSTGELFF. The CDR3, as DNA: TGTGCCAGCAGGGAGGGCCCGAGCACCGGGGAGCTGTTTTTT. The chain is built from TRBV6-1 and TRBJ2-2; perhaps TRBD2 as D (6 bases). V was shortened by 6 bases and J by 4 bases, with 12 bases between the two germline ends. Germline CDR1 MNHNS, CDR2 SASEGT. The CDR3 runs 14 residues.

In the case of this clonotype: Given a much more abundant clone one base away, this may be a read error. The genes are TRBV27 and TRBJ2-7; tentative D call: TRBD1 (6 bases). The CDR3 extends over 15 amino acids. Deletions cut 2 bases from V and 7 bases from J, with 18 bases between. The V gene's germline CDR1 is MNHEY and CDR2 SMNVEV (reference sequence). The CDR3 sequence: CASSLGPTGLDEQYF. CDR3 nucleotides: TGTGCCAGCAGTTTAGGTCCTACAGGGCTGGATGAGCAGTACTTC.

The chain couples TRBV11-1 to TRBJ2-3; TRBD2 aligns across 9 bases. The CDR3 is 18 amino acids. The germline V gene encodes CDR1 SGHAT and CDR2 FQDESV (reference sequence). V shed 4 bases and J 0 bases; nucleotides not matched to a gene: 11. The CDR3 protein is CASSSRIAGDLSTDTQYF. In DNA form, the CDR3 reads TGTGCCAGCAGCTCCCGGATAGCGGGGGACCTAAGCACAGATACGCAGTATTTT.

This rearrangement joins TRBV30 to TRBJ1-2; possible D gene TRBD1, 6 bases. The length of the CDR3 is 12 residues. The germline gives CDR1 GTSNPN, CDR2 SVGIG (reference sequence). The ends were cut back, 4 bases at V and 6 bases at J, with 12 bases in the middle. The CDR3 here is CAWNGGWDGYTF. The CDR3 DNA is TGTGCCTGGAATGGGGGCTGGGATGGCTACACCTTC.

This clonotype was detected many times. This chain links TRBV28 with TRBJ2-1, with D tentatively TRBD2 (6 bases). The CDR3 is made up of 15 amino acids. V dropped 3 bases and J dropped 0 bases, with 9 bases sitting between them. The V gene's germline CDR1 is MDHEN and CDR2 SYDVKM. The CDR3 loop reads CASSLDSGSYNEQFF. The CDR3 DNA reads TGTGCCAGCAGTTTGGATAGCGGCTCCTACAATGAGCAGTTCTTC.

The sample holds one count of this clonotype. The chain couples TRBV2 to TRBJ2-1; no firm D call. The CDR3 loop spans 11 amino acids. The V gene's germline CDR1 is SNHLY and CDR2 FYNNEI. The ends were cut back, 5 bases at V and 12 bases at J, with 11 bases in the middle. The CDR3 region has the DNA TGTGCCAGCAGTCAGACCTGGGGGCAGTTCTTC. Its protein is CASSQTWGQFF.

J is TRBJ2-7 and V is TRBV18, with 9 positions matching TRBD1. Looked up from germline, CDR1 is KGHSH and CDR2 is LQKENI. The CDR3 contains 17 residues. With 1 base clipped from V and 5 bases from J, the junction kept 12 bases outside the gene matches. The CDR3 here is CASSPRTTGGVANEQYF. The CDR3 region has the DNA TGTGCCAGCTCACCACGAACAACAGGGGGCGTCGCCAACGAGCAGTACTTC.

The V call is TRBV4-1, the J call TRBJ1-5; D not certain. Trimming removed 0 bases at V and 3 bases at J, with 9 bases between. In germline, CDR1 is MGHRA, CDR2 YSYEKL. The CDR3 extends over 15 amino acids. CDR3 loop: CASSQDRTYNQPQHF. In nucleotides, the CDR3 is TGCGCCAGCAGCCAAGATCGCACCTACAATCAGCCCCAGCATTTT.